The rows below give T cell receptor beta chains drawn from one sample of a study of T-cell reconstitution after alpha-beta-depleted transplantation in children. A single record per CDR3 protein comes from TCRdb applying MiXCR to the PCR reads. The sample consists of over 100,000 distinct CDR3 sequences, approximately 8% of them appearing once. The material was PBMCs, obtained before TCRalphabeta/CD19-depleted stem cell transplant. Receptor source: a boy between 2 and 10 years old with acute lymphoblastic leukemia, due to receive a stem cell transplant. CDR3s include the opening cysteine and the closing phenylalanine or tryptophan. Fields, in order: clone size, V gene, J gene, D gene, CDR3 protein, CDR3 DNA. The D gene is left open where the match is weak. Not every row has a clone size; where given, it reads once, few, many or a size class.

size: few; V: TRBV3-1; J: TRBJ2-7; D: NA; CDR3: CASSHRGAKGQYF; DNA: TGTGCCAGCAGCCATCGCGGGGCAAAAGGGCAGTACTTC
size: few; V: TRBV20-1; J: TRBJ1-1; D: NA; CDR3: CSARDARVRTEAFF; DNA: TGCAGTGCTAGAGATGCGAGGGTAAGAACTGAAGCTTTCTTT
size: few; V: TRBV5-1; J: TRBJ2-7; D: TRBD2; CDR3: CASSLRVPAGGRSRWYEQYF; DNA: TGCGCCAGCAGCTTACGAGTCCCAGCGGGGGGCCGAAGTCGTTGGTACGAGCAGTACTTC
size: many; V: TRBV28; J: TRBJ2-1; D: NA; CDR3: CASSAYEQFF; DNA: TGTGCCAGCAGCGCATATGAGCAGTTCTTC
size: many; V: TRBV20-1; J: TRBJ2-3; D: TRBD2; CDR3: CSASPLARGASADTQYF; DNA: TGCAGTGCTAGCCCCTTAGCGCGGGGGGCCTCGGCGGATACGCAGTATTTT
size: NA; V: TRBV20-1; J: TRBJ2-7; D: TRBD2; CDR3: CSARAMMKGLESYEQYF; DNA: TGCAGTGCTAGAGCCATGATGAAGGGACTAGAGTCCTACGAGCAGTACTTC
size: many; V: TRBV5-5; J: TRBJ2-1; D: NA; CDR3: CASSLSAASAYNEQFF; DNA: TGTGCCAGCAGCCTGAGCGCCGCTAGCGCCTACAATGAGCAGTTCTTC
size: NA; V: TRBV6-1; J: TRBJ2-6; D: NA; CDR3: CASSTPVSSFSGANVLTF; DNA: TGTGCCAGCTCGACCCCCGTTTCCTCATTCTCTGGGGCCAACGTCCTGACTTTC
size: many; V: TRBV20-1; J: TRBJ2-5; D: TRBD2; CDR3: CSARKVAGWGETQYF; DNA: TGCAGTGCTAGGAAGGTAGCGGGGTGGGGAGAGACCCAGTACTTC
size: few; V: TRBV19; J: TRBJ1-1; D: NA; CDR3: CASTVGESRTEAFF; DNA: TGTGCCAGTACGGTCGGGGAAAGCCGGACTGAAGCTTTCTTT
size: few; V: TRBV4-2; J: TRBJ2-3; D: NA; CDR3: CASSSRDPTDTQYF; DNA: TGTGCCAGCAGCTCCCGGGACCCCACAGATACGCAGTATTTT
size: NA; V: TRBV20-1; J: TRBJ1-2; D: TRBD1; CDR3: CSAPDRTYGYTF; DNA: TGCAGTGCTCCGGACAGGACCTATGGCTACACCTTC
size: NA; V: TRBV9; J: TRBJ2-7; D: TRBD1; CDR3: CASSFRDRGFGEQYF; DNA: TGTGCCAGCAGCTTCCGGGACAGGGGTTTCGGCGAGCAGTACTTC
size: few; V: TRBV7-9; J: TRBJ1-2; D: NA; CDR3: CASSSLRVNYGYTF; DNA: TGTGCCAGCAGCTCCCTTCGGGTCAACTATGGCTACACCTTC
size: many; V: TRBV6-5; J: TRBJ1-1; D: NA; CDR3: CASRRRTGMNTEAFF; DNA: TGTGCCAGCAGACGCCGGACGGGGATGAACACTGAAGCTTTCTTT
size: NA; V: TRBV6-5; J: TRBJ2-7; D: TRBD1; CDR3: CASSSGQGYEQYF; DNA: TGTGCCAGCAGTTCTGGACAGGGCTACGAGCAGTACTTC
size: NA; V: TRBV2; J: TRBJ2-1; D: NA; CDR3: CASPGGVEWNEQFF; DNA: TGTGCCAGCCCCGGCGGTGTGGAGTGGAATGAGCAGTTCTTC
size: few; V: TRBV20-1; J: TRBJ1-5; D: NA; CDR3: CSARVRHSNQPQHF; DNA: TGCAGTGCTAGGGTAAGGCACTCCAATCAGCCCCAGCATTTT
size: many; V: TRBV5-1; J: TRBJ2-1; D: TRBD2; CDR3: CASSAPPTSGGFITNEQFF; DNA: TGCGCCAGCAGCGCACCTCCGACTAGCGGGGGATTCATAACGAATGAGCAGTTCTTC
size: NA; V: TRBV12-3/TRBV12-4; J: TRBJ1-1; D: NA; CDR3: CASSSRGNTEAFF; DNA: TGTGCCAGCAGTTCCAGGGGGAACACTGAAGCTTTCTTT
size: NA; V: TRBV6-4; J: TRBJ2-3; D: NA; CDR3: CASSDSPTADTQYF; DNA: TGTGCCAGCAGTGACTCCCCAACCGCAGATACGCAGTATTTT
size: many; V: TRBV18; J: TRBJ1-6; D: NA; CDR3: CASSPGGSPLHF; DNA: TGTGCCAGCTCACCGGGAGGTTCACCCCTCCACTTT
size: many; V: TRBV20-1; J: TRBJ2-1; D: NA; CDR3: CSARQYNEQFF; DNA: TGCAGTGCTAGACAATACAATGAGCAGTTCTTC
size: NA; V: TRBV2; J: TRBJ2-7; D: NA; CDR3: CASSEGWEQYF; DNA: TGTGCCAGCAGTGAAGGTTGGGAGCAGTACTTC
size: many; V: TRBV7-8; J: TRBJ1-5; D: NA; CDR3: CASSPGGGYSNQPQHF; DNA: TGTGCCAGCAGCCCCGGGGGAGGATATAGCAATCAGCCCCAGCATTTT
size: once; V: TRBV4-3; J: TRBJ1-4; D: TRBD1; CDR3: CASSHFTGTGGEKLFF; DNA: TGCGCCAGCAGCCACTTCACCGGGACAGGGGGGGAAAAACTGTTTTTT
size: many; V: TRBV12-3/TRBV12-4; J: TRBJ2-6; D: NA; CDR3: CARGFSGANVLTF; DNA: TGTGCCAGGGGTTTCTCTGGGGCCAACGTCCTGACTTTC
size: many; V: TRBV5-1; J: TRBJ2-7; D: NA; CDR3: CASSFKTDSSYEQYF; DNA: TGCGCCAGCAGCTTTAAGACGGACAGCTCCTACGAGCAGTACTTC
size: many; V: TRBV20-1; J: TRBJ2-1; D: NA; CDR3: CSAIRDHPYNEQFF; DNA: TGCAGTGCTATCCGGGACCATCCCTACAATGAGCAGTTCTTC
size: NA; V: TRBV4-1; J: TRBJ2-3; D: NA; CDR3: CASSQGGLQTDTQYF; DNA: TGCGCCAGCAGCCAAGGGGGACTTCAGACAGATACGCAGTATTTT
size: many; V: TRBV12-3/TRBV12-4; J: TRBJ2-3; D: NA; CDR3: CASSRMPDTQYF; DNA: TGTGCCAGCAGTCGGATGCCCGATACGCAGTATTTT